This T cell receptor beta chain came from a study of T cell responses to AZD1222 COVID-19 vaccine (dated by TCRdb to the early 2020s). Some background on the complete study: A total of about 230 trial participants underwent TCR sequencing, of whom 207 received two doses of AZD1222 and some 25 received two doses of the MenACWY control vaccine. Enrollment into the trials was organized by age into subgroups of 18-55, 56-69 and 70-plus years, and those subgroups contained approximately 150, 30 and 60 TCR-sequenced participants, respectively. Broad study findings and their caveats: A significant rise in spike-specific TCR breadth and depth was observed after two AZD1222 doses relative to day 0 and relative to MenACWY recipients. The whole spike protein was spanned by vaccine-associated CD4 TCRs, and dominant responses were seen in regions 160-218 and 743-854. Participants were mostly white British, with more females than males. The authors suggested clonal diversity may have been underestimated. Only five to seven AZD1222 recipients were SARS-CoV-2 seropositive at baseline, limiting conclusions about previously exposed vaccinees. The 56-69-year group was small, and its depth increase did not reach significance, likely because of low power. No day 14 peak-response samples were available, so repertoires were characterized only after the peak T cell response. Nearly half of unique spike-specific TCRs reportedly recognized epitopes outside regions mutated in the B.1.351 and B.1.1.7 variants.

The CDR3 regions of human TCRbeta chains were analyzed by immunosequencing. The authors' analysis ran thus. TCRs in the repertoires were compared against a reference library of SARS-CoV-2-specific TCRs that had been generated with the MIRA antigen-specificity platform. Breadth was defined as the fraction of unique TCRs that were SARS-CoV-2-associated, and depth was defined as the fraction of total T cells that were SARS-CoV-2-associated. Each spike-specific TCR was assigned to its reactive spike region and to a CD4 or CD8 class using the MIRA data. Log10-transformed breadth and depth values were compared by one-way ANOVA with Sidak's multiple comparisons tests. TCRdb took over this immuneACCESS table, retaining in-frame rearrangements with V and J assigned. Such tables are incomplete; in checked studies, under half of the missing clones stem from an unresolved V gene, and the remainder is unexplained. The D gene and trimming were derived from the DNA, and the V and J assignments and clone size from that table. The sample table contains 70,000 to 90,000 clones; only one count was recorded for more than 75% of them. The ten largest clonotypes hold less than 20% of the sample.

The intended sense of this specimen's time point label: about 28 days (+/-7) after the second vaccine dose. Because spike-specific TCR depth and breadth did not differ between the two schedules, AZD1222 recipients who got a second dose at roughly 4 weeks were pooled with those who got a second dose at roughly 12 weeks. Vaccinee samples came from UK trials COV001 and COV002, including a single-blind randomized controlled phase 2/3 trial of AZD1222 (ChAdOx1 nCoV-19) in healthy adults. For TCRbeta chain sequencing, PBMC samples were collected from trial participants at day 0 and at day 28 after the second dose. Comments on this clone: The antigen it binds to is not known. Base-call qualities are not available, and no considerably larger clone is one nucleotide away.

Sequenced here: peripheral blood, sampled 28 days after the second AZD1222 dose. This clonotype was sampled from an adult who received the AZD1222 COVID-19 vaccine.

The DNA is TGTGCCAGCAGCCAAGATCCGGGTGCGGGCTCACCCCTCCACTTT. It translates as CASSQDPGAGSPLHF. The rearranged chain carries TRBV14 and TRBJ1-6, with the D gene not clear enough to name. The junction shows trimming of 0 bases on V and 10 bases on J, plus 13 bases between the germline ends. The CDR1 and CDR2 encoded by the germline V gene are SGHDN and FVKESK. The CDR3 spans 15 residues, from the cysteine through the phenylalanine. Only the CDR3 portion is preserved as DNA: 45 bases, with reading frame beginning at the first base.